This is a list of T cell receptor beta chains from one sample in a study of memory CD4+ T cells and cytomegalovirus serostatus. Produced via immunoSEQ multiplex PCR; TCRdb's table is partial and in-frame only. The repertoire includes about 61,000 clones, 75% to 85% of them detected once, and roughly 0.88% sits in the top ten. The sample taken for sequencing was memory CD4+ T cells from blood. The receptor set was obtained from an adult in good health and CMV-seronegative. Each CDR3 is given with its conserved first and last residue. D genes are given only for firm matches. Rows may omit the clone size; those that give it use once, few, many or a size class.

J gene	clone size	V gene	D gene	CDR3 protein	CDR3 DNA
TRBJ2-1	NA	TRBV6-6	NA	CASSRDRGSDEQFF	TGTGCCAGCAGTCGGGACCGGGGATCGGATGAGCAGTTCTTC
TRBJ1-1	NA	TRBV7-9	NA	CASSLEGITNTEAFF	TGTGCCAGCAGCTTAGAGGGCATAACGAACACTGAAGCTTTCTTT
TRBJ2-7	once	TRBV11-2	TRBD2	CASSRTGTSPGGSYEQYF	TGTGCCAGCAGCCGAACCGGGACTAGCCCCGGGGGCTCCTACGAGCAGTACTTC
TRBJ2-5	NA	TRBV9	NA	CASSVGVRRGGETQYF	TGTGCCAGCAGCGTAGGTGTAAGGAGAGGCGGGGAGACCCAGTACTTC
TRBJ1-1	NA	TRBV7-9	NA	CASSLSGTEREAFF	TGTGCCAGCAGCTTATCAGGGACGGAGAGGGAAGCTTTCTTT
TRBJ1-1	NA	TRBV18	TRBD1	CASSPYRGGDNTEAFF	TGTGCCAGCTCTCCCTACAGGGGGGGGGACAACACTGAAGCTTTCTTT
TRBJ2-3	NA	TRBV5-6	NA	CASSLAGLAAQYF	TGTGCCAGCAGCTTGGCCGGGCTAGCTGCGCAGTATTTT
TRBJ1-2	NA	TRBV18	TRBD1	CASSRQGAIGYTF	TGTGCCAGCTCACGACAGGGGGCGATTGGCTACACCTTC
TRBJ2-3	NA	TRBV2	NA	CASRAELASSTDTQYF	TGTGCCAGCAGGGCAGAGCTAGCGTCGAGCACAGATACGCAGTATTTT
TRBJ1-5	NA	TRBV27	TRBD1	CASSSGQGGRQPQHF	TGTGCCAGCAGTTCCGGACAGGGAGGACGGCAGCCCCAGCATTTT
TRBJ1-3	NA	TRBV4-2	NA	CASSPPSDTIYF	TGTGCCAGCAGCCCCCCTTCGGACACCATATATTTT
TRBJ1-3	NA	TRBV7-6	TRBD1	CASSLAGQGRNTIYF	TGTGCCAGCAGCTTAGCTGGACAGGGACGAAACACCATATATTTT
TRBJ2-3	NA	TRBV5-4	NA	CASSLEDLTDTQYF	TGTGCCAGCAGCTTGGAGGATCTTACAGATACGCAGTATTTT
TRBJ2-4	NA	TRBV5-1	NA	CASSVGLWTDLAKNIQYF	TGCGCCAGCAGTGTAGGGTTGTGGACAGACCTAGCCAAAAACATTCAGTACTTC
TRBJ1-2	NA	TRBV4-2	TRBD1	CASSQETGTGNGYTF	TGTGCCAGCAGCCAAGAAACCGGGACAGGGAATGGCTACACCTTC
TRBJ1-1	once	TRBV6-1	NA	CASSDPPGASMNTEAFF	TGTGCCAGCAGTGACCCCCCAGGCGCGTCCATGAACACTGAAGCTTTCTTT
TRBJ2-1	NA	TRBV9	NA	CASSVVGEEYNEQFF	TGTGCCAGCAGCGTAGTAGGGGAGGAATACAATGAGCAGTTCTTC
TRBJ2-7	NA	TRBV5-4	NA	CASSSGTYEQYF	TGTGCCAGCAGTTCTGGGACTTACGAGCAGTACTTC